Detailed here is one T cell receptor beta chain. In its sample, this clonotype was seen once. It lacks a known antigen. Per-base qualities were not stored, and no clone one base away is much larger. One read yields weak evidence. Stable Graves' hyperthyroidism was defined as no progression to ophthalmopathy during 18 months of follow-up. Hyperthyroidism patients were newly diagnosed, with disease duration under 2 months, and aged 18 to 65 years. The study excluded patients with uncontrolled infections, other autoimmune diseases, pregnancy or lactation. Diagnoses relied on clinical symptoms, serum thyroxine and TRAb, thyroid ultrasound and orbital computed tomography. PBMCs were separated from 7.5 to 10 ml of fresh peripheral blood using Ficoll-Paque density gradient centrifugation. Total RNA was extracted using Trizol reagent, and RNA quality was assessed on an Agilent 2100 Bioanalyzer. The TCR beta CDR3 regions were amplified from the RNA transcripts. The TCR CDR3 was subjected to a first round of RT-PCR using the HTBI primer set and the Qiagen OneStep RT-PCR kit. A second multiplex PCR round built the libraries, followed by size selection and purification. Sequencing of the libraries was done on an Illumina HiSeq2000 using paired-end 100 bp reads. The source study handled its data this way. SOAPnuke was used to process the raw data, removing reads that contained adapters or uncalled bases, had a mean Phred below 15, or lacked an exact match to the constant primer or identifier. COPE v1.2.5 was used to merge the high-quality paired reads, and each unique nucleotide sequence was defined as a clonotype. Clonotypes were aligned to IMGT TRBV, TRBD and TRBJ reference segments using MiTCR v1.1. The analysis was restricted to V-J combinations with a frequency above 0.0001, which together covered over 99% of the repertoires. A TCS score was defined as the ratio of F50 (clonal expansion) to E x V (chaos), with BLOSUM62-based TCRdist applied between CDR3 peptides within each V-J. Welch's t-statistics and random forest reduced approximately 520 V-J features to about 13, which were used in a naive Bayes classifier (R e1071). TCRdb's own reprocessing of the public reads used fastp at Q25 and MiXCR and kept productive beta chains. Entries are consolidated by CDR3 protein sequence, retaining the most common genes and DNA. The V and J calls reflect TCRdb's pipeline rather than the authors' work. Here the sample has a few hundred thousand distinct CDR3 sequences; around a sixth occur a single time. Under 8% of the sample comes from the top ten.

There are 15 amino acids in the CDR3, from cysteine to phenylalanine inclusive. The kept DNA is CDR3 alone, 45 bases in frame from the first base. The trim is 4 bases for V and 5 bases for J, with a gap of 15 bases between the germline ends. CDR1 and CDR2, looked up from the germline V gene (reference sequence), are SGHKS and YYEKEE. The sample belongs to a study of T cells in Graves' hyperthyroidism and ophthalmopathy (dated by TCRdb to between 2018 and 2020). Describing the broader study: Peripheral blood samples were taken at the time of initial diagnosis, prior to any treatment. According to the paper, TCR Vbeta CDR3 sequencing was carried out on around 140 peripheral blood samples, which came from 40 to 45 ophthalmopathy, 70 to 80 hyperthyroidism and approximately 17 progressor patients. To identify TCR V-J signatures that set the groups apart, the researchers used a discovery cohort of 100 patients, made up of under 50 with Graves' ophthalmopathy and about 60 with stable Graves' hyperthyroidism. Following sampling, methimazole starting at 30 mg daily was given to hyperthyroidism patients, and high-dose intravenous methylprednisolone was given to ophthalmopathy patients. Thyroid tissue and blood T-cell repertoires from roughly six Graves' hyperthyroidism patients were also compared in the study. For training and testing, the 100 or so patients in the discovery cohort were randomly divided in a 7:3 ratio. Whether ophthalmopathy could be predicted prospectively was tested in an independent validation cohort made up of 18 to 20 hyperthyroidism patients plus 17 patients who later progressed to ophthalmopathy. The full study reports these points: Ophthalmopathy was separated from stable hyperthyroidism by a 13 V-J signature model, with 85% to 90% sensitivity and just over 81% specificity obtained in cross-validation and 80%/75% obtained in testing. Sample size was not statistically predetermined, and investigators were not blinded to group allocation. Blood samples also contained most of the expanded thyroid clonotypes (frequency above 0.001), which suggests that blood repertoires may reflect thyroid immune responses. During validation, the model predicted progression to ophthalmopathy a median of approximately six months ahead of onset, with almost 71% sensitivity and roughly 75% specificity.

Rearrangement joined TRBV5-5 to TRBJ1-4, with TRBD1 tentatively as D gene (6 bases match). The sequence was collected from a woman in her 30s with Graves' hyperthyroidism. Input material: blood. The CDR3 corresponds to CASSTQGIENEKLFF. The DNA reads as follows: TGTGCCAGCAGCACCCAGGGGATTGAGAATGAAAAACTGTTTTTT.